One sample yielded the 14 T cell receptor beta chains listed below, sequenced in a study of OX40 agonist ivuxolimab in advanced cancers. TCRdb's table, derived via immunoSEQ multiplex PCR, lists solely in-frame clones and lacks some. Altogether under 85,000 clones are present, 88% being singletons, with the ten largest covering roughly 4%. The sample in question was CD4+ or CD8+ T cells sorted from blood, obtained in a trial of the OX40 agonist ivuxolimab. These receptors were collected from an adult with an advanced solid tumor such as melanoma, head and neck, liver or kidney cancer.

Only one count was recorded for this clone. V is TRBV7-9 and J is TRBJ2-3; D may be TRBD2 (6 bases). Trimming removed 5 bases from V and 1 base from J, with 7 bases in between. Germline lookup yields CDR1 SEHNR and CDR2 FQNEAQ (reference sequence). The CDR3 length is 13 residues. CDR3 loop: CASSPGGTDTQYF. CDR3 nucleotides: TGTGCCAGCAGCCCGGGGGGCACAGATACGCAGTATTTT.

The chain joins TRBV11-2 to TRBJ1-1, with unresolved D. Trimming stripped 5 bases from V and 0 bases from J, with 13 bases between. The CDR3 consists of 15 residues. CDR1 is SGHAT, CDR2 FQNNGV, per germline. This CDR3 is CASSPRYGLNTEAFF. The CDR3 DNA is TGTGCCAGCAGCCCACGGTATGGCTTGAACACTGAAGCTTTCTTT.

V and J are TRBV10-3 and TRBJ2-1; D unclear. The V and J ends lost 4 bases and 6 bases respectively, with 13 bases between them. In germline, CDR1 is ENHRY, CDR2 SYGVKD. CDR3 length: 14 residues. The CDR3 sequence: CAISGTPPPNEQFF. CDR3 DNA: TGTGCCATCAGTGGGACCCCTCCCCCCAATGAGCAGTTCTTC.

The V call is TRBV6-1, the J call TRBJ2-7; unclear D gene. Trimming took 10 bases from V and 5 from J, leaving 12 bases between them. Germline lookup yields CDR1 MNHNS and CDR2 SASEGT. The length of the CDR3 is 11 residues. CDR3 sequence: CATAYIHEQYF. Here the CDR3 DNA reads TGTGCCACAGCGTATATCCACGAGCAGTACTTC.

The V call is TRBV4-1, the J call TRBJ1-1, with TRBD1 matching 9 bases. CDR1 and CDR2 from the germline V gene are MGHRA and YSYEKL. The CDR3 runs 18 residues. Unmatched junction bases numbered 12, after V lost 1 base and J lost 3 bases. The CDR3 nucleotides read TGCGCCAGCAGCCAAGGGCAGGGACAGGGCGTAAAGGACACTGAAGCTTTCTTT. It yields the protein CASSQGQGQGVKDTEAFF.

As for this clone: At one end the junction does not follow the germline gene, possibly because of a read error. CDR3 sequence: CASQRGPGTSGEDAQYF. Written as DNA, the CDR3 is TGCGCCAGTCAAAGGGGGCCCGGGACTAGCGGAGAAGATGCGCAGTATTTT. The V gene is TRBV5-1, the J gene TRBJ2-3, with TRBD2 matching over 11 bases. The V gene's germline CDR1 is SGHRS and CDR2 YFSETQ. The CDR3 covers 17 residues.

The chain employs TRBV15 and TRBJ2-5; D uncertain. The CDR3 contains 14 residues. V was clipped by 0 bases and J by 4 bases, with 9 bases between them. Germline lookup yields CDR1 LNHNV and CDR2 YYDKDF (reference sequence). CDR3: CATSRDQGRETQYF. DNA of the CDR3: TGTGCCACCAGCAGAGATCAAGGCAGAGAGACCCAGTACTTC.

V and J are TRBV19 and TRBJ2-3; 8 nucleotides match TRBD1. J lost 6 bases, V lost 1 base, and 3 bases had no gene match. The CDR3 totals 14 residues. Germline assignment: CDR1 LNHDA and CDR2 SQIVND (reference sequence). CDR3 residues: CASSIVQGADTQYF. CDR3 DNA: TGTGCCAGTAGTATAGTCCAGGGGGCTGATACGCAGTATTTT.

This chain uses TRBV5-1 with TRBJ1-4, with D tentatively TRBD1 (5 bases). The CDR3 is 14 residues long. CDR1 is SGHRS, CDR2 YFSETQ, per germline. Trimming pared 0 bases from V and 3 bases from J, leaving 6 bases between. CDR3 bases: TGCGCCAGCAGCTTGGCGGGGGCTAATGAAAAACTGTTTTTT. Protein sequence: CASSLAGANEKLFF.

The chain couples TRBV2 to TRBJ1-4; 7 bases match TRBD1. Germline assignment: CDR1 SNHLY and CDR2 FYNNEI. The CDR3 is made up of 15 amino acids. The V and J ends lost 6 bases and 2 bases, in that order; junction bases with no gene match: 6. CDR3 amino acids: CASRPKTGTNEKLFF. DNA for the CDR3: TGTGCCAGCAGGCCCAAGACAGGGACTAATGAAAAACTGTTTTTT.

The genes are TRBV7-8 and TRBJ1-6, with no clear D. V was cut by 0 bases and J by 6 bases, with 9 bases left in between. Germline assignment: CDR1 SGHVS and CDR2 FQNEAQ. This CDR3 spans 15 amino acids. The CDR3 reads CASSLAPGGNSPLHF. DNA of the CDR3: TGTGCCAGCAGCTTAGCTCCGGGAGGTAATTCACCCCTCCACTTT.

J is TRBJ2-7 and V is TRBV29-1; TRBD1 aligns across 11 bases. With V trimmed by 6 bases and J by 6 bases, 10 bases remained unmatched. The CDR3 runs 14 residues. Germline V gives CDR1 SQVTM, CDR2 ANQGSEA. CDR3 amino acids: CSVEKGQGVSEQYF. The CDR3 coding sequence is TGCAGCGTCGAAAAGGGACAGGGGGTTTCCGAGCAGTACTTC.

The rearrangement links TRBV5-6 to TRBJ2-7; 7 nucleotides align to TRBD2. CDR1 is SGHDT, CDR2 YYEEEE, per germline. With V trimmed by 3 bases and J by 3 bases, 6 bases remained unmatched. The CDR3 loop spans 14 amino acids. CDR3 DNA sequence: TGTGCCAGCAGCTCCCTGTCTAGCGGCTACGAGCAGTACTTC. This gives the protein CASSSLSSGYEQYF. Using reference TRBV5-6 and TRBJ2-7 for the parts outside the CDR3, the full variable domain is DAGVTQSPTHLIKTRGQQVTLRCSPKSGHDTVSWYQQALGQGPQFIFQYYEEEERQRGNFPDRFSGHQFPNYSSELNVNALLLGDSALYLCASSSLSSGYEQYFGPGTRLTVT.

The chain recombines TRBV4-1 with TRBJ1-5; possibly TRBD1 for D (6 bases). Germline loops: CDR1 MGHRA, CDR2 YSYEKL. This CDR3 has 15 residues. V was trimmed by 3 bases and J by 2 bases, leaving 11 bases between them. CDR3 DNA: TGCGCCAGCAGCCATGCGGACAGCGGCAATCAGCCCCAGCATTTT. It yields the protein CASSHADSGNQPQHF.